This T cell receptor (beta chain) was identified in a study of cytomegalovirus exposure and HLA in healthy donors. This clone was counted a few times. The same CDR3 also results from other DNA sequences found in this sample. The PCR had 60 Vbeta and 13 Jbeta primers. TCRdb's table, derived via immunoSEQ multiplex PCR, lists solely in-frame clones and lacks some. Among about 140,000 clones listed, roughly 70% were seen once. The clonotype originates from a man aged 25 to 40 in good health and CMV-seronegative. Source material: PBMCs.

CDR3 region: CASSQDRQGRNTIYF. The CDR3, as DNA: TGTGCCAGCAGCCAAGATCGTCAGGGGAGAAACACCATATATTTT. The rearrangement links TRBV14 to TRBJ1-3; D may be TRBD1 (6 bases). V was shortened by 0 bases and J by 5 bases, with 11 bases between the two germline ends. This CDR3 has 15 amino acids. Germline V CDR1 and CDR2: SGHDN, FVKESK.